Detailed here is one T cell receptor (beta chain). The antigen this receptor binds is unknown. The sample holds no much larger clone one base away, and base qualities are not on file. The donors were healthy, HIV-negative adults who had no recently reported acute infections or vaccinations. Every donor was a Caucasian adult living in Nashville, Tennessee, USA. Magnetic negative selection was used to enrich CD4+ T cells, after which naive cells were positively selected on CD45RA and the negative fraction became the memory subset. Blood was obtained by leukapheresis, after which PBMCs were separated by Ficoll-Histopaque density gradient centrifugation and cryopreserved in liquid nitrogen vapor phase. Analytical flow cytometry was used to check the purity and quantity of every magnetically sorted T cell population. Each sorted fraction had its genomic DNA isolated and then quantified by UV absorbance on a Nanodrop 2000c.

The germline V gene gives CDR1 as SNHLY and CDR2 as FYNNEI. The CDR3 spans 15 residues, from the cysteine through the phenylalanine. CDR3 DNA only is kept here, 45 bases in frame from base 1. Unmatched junction bases come to 8, with V trimmed by 3 bases and J by 5 bases. These data belong to a study of shared clonotypes between healthy human individuals (TCRdb year 2020). As for the study more broadly: A few men and two women, aged 18 to 49 years, made up the cohort. Between about 0.94 and 8.9 billion PBMCs per donor were obtained by leukapheresis. Different laboratories and diverse techniques were used to prepare libraries and sequence TCR repertoires, to increase sequencing depth and limit assay-specific biases. To estimate repertoire size and how much clonotypes are shared between individuals, the study performed deep sequencing of blood TCR repertoires from roughly five healthy adults. For each donor, CD4 naive and CD4 memory were each given three plates, CD8 naive was given two plates, and CD8 memory was given one plate.

Using the deep immunoSEQ assay, multiplex PCR amplified TCR CDR3 regions from genomic DNA. Genomic DNA extracted from each cell subset was distributed evenly over all wells of several immunoSEQ 96-well plates, and each plate served as one replicate. For sorted subsets, each replicate PCR was loaded with around 220 ng genomic DNA, equivalent to 30,000 or so T cell genomes. The purified libraries were quantified using a Qubit 3.0 fluorometer, sized with a Bioanalyzer 2100, and then quantified again using the KAPA Library Quantification kit. Every immunoSEQ 96-well plate was sequenced on a separate single-read 150-cycle Illumina NextSeq 550 flow cell. The authors processed their data as follows. Because only junctional sequences without quality scores were contained in the immunoSEQ output, filtering matching that applied to full-length reads could not be performed. Sequences were annotated with PyIR, a Python wrapper for IgBLAST v1.9, using IMGT germline references to assign V/J genes and CDR3. Reads were filtered out if the reads had weak V/J assignments (E-value above 1e-6), no CDR3, stop codons, out-of-frame junctions, or ambiguous translated residues. V3J clonotypes were defined as sequences sharing the same inferred V gene, J gene, and CDR3 amino acid sequence. Percentage overlap between repertoires was computed as shared unique clonotypes divided by the size of the smaller repertoire. Richness of each repertoire was evaluated using RTK rarefaction, the Chao1 estimator, and Recon v2.1 estimates of unobserved clonotypes. For all TCRbeta clonotypes obtained by the gDNA method from several donors, generation probabilities were computed with OLGA. The clones in this table, taken by TCRdb from immuneACCESS, are in-frame only. Not every clone is retained; where verified, under half of the shortfall comes from an unresolved V gene, and the cause of the rest is unknown. The D gene and trimming were derived from the DNA, and the V and J assignments and clone size from that table. The sample table contains under 2.5 million clones; only one count was recorded for roughly 90% of them. 0.37% of the sample lies in the top ten.

Paper-wide results and their limitations: Because the study included only a small number of donors, the genetic and exposure-history diversity represented was limited. Across a handful of donors, around 5% of naive CD4, 3.5% of naive CD8, 2.3% of memory CD4, and approximately 0.4% of memory CD8 clonotypes were shared. Rarefaction of sorted-subset datasets indicated incomplete sequencing despite the large sequencing depth. Based on pairwise subsampling, the degree of clonotype sharing among donors was expected to be affected by sequencing depth. Clonotypes shared by all four sorted-subset donors showed higher generation probabilities than non-shared clonotypes. Sampling was restricted to blood, and TCR repertoires in tissues likely differ from the TCR repertoires found in blood. Estimated clonotype richness was generally larger for naive than for memory subsets.

This TCR was sampled from a man younger than 35 in good health. Some clones in this sample may be carry-over from other donors' samples. Sequencing was carried out using naive CD4+ T cells from PBMCs. The cell subset or site label, read with the paper, signifies: CD45RA+ positively selected. The chain employs TRBV2 and TRBJ2-5; TRBD2 fits 8 bases in the junction. CDR3 reads: CASSELRGAAETQYF. The DNA sequence is TGTGCCAGCAGTGAGCTGCGGGGGGCCGCGGAGACCCAGTACTTC. The variable domain in full, with residues beyond the CDR3 obtained from the reference TRBV2 and TRBJ2-5 genes, is EPEVTQTPSHQVTQMGQEVILRCVPISNHLYFYWYRQILGQKVEFLVSFYNNEISEKSEIFDDQFSVERPDGSNFTLKIRSTKLEDSAMYFCASSELRGAAETQYFGPGTRLLVL.